Each of the 20 T cell receptor beta chains below was sequenced from the same sample in a study of blood T cell repertoires in COVID-19. The method was immunoSEQ multiplex PCR; TCRdb's version includes in-frame clones alone and lacks a portion of them. This table holds some 510,000 clones, 88% found once. Sequencing was performed on PBMCs or T cells enriched from blood (not recorded which). The receptors here all came from a woman between 40 and 50 years old who had recovered from COVID-19.

J is TRBJ1-4 and V is TRBV4-3, with a tentative D call TRBD1 (6 bases). Germline CDR1 and CDR2: LGHNA and YSLEER. The CDR3 has 16 amino acids. Trimming shortened V by 1 base and J by 6 bases, and 15 bases separated the two germline ends. DNA for the CDR3: TGCGCCAGCAGCCAAGTCGGCGGGGGGCGGGATGAAAAACTGTTTTTT. It translates to CASSQVGGGRDEKLFF.

The J gene is TRBJ2-3, the V gene TRBV5-1; D is possibly TRBD2 (5 bases). CDR3 length: 15 amino acids. Per germline, CDR1 SGHRS and CDR2 YFSETQ. Deletions cut 2 bases from V and 0 bases from J, with 10 bases between. The chain's CDR3 is CASSFSDSSTDTQYF. The CDR3 nucleotides read TGCGCCAGCAGCTTTAGCGATTCTAGCACAGATACGCAGTATTTT.

This clone has more than one count but fewer than ten. The chain uses TRBV3-1 (or the pseudogene TRBV3-2) and TRBJ2-1; 11 positions match TRBD2. This CDR3 is built from 18 residues. CDR1 and CDR2 from the germline V gene are LGHDT and YNNKEL (reference sequence). Trimming took 3 bases from V and 4 from J; bases not matched to a gene: 11. CDR3 in DNA: TGTGCCAGCAGCCAGAAAATACTAGCGGGAGTGGAATACAATGAGCAGTTCTTC. Residues: CASSQKILAGVEYNEQFF.

The chain employs TRBV7-2 and TRBJ1-1, with TRBD1 as a possible D gene (5 bases). V lost 0 bases, J lost 10 bases, and 12 bases lay in between. There are 13 residues in the CDR3. In germline, CDR1 is SGHTA, CDR2 FQGNSA. The CDR3 DNA reads TGTGCCAGCAGCTTAGCGGGACTCCGTGGAGCTTTCTTT. This gives the protein CASSLAGLRGAFF.

A few counts support this clone. The chain employs TRBV27 and TRBJ1-1; D perhaps matches TRBD1 (5 bases). V lost 6 bases, J lost 5 bases, and 16 bases lay in between. Per germline, CDR1 MNHEY and CDR2 SMNVEV (reference sequence). The CDR3 covers 14 residues. CDR3 coding DNA: TGTGCCAGCAGGACTCAGGGCATAGGGACTGAAGCTTTCTTT. Translated, it gives CASRTQGIGTEAFF.

This clone was seen only once. V and J are TRBV6-2 or TRBV6-3 and TRBJ2-1; perhaps TRBD2 as D (6 bases). Trimming took 5 bases from V and 0 from J, leaving 14 bases between them. The germline V gene has CDR1 MNHEY and CDR2 SVGEGT. CDR3 length equals 16 residues. The CDR3 spells CASSRLPGVSYNEQFF. The DNA of the CDR3 is TGTGCCAGCAGTCGCCTCCCGGGAGTCTCCTACAATGAGCAGTTCTTC.

This rearrangement joins TRBV7-6 to TRBJ2-5; no reliable D call. The CDR3 length is 11 residues. In germline, CDR1 is SGHVS, CDR2 FNYEAQ. V dropped 2 bases and J dropped 6 bases, with 4 bases sitting between them. For the CDR3, the DNA is TGTGCCAGCAGCTTAACTAAGACCCAGTACTTC. Its translation: CASSLTKTQYF.

The V and J genes are TRBV19 and TRBJ2-4; 12 nucleotides match TRBD2. The CDR3 contains 13 residues. CDR1 and CDR2 from the germline V gene are LNHDA and SQIVND (reference sequence). V lost 4 bases to trimming and J lost 8 bases; unmatched junction nucleotides: 0. The CDR3 nucleotides read TGTGCCAGTAGTAGGACTAGCGGGGACATTCAGTACTTC. This sequence encodes CASSRTSGDIQYF.

The chain couples TRBV19 to TRBJ2-7, with 11 bases lining up with TRBD2. The junction had 11 bases not matched to a gene; V was cut back by 8 bases and J by 5 bases. The CDR3 covers 15 residues. Germline CDR1 and CDR2: LNHDA and SQIVND (reference sequence). The CDR3 here is CASRGMGLADDEQYF. CDR3 nucleotide sequence: TGTGCCAGTCGCGGGATGGGACTAGCGGACGACGAGCAGTACTTC. Variable domain in full (rest from reference TRBV19 and TRBJ2-7): DGGITQSPKYLFRKEGQNVTLSCEQNLNHDAMYWYRQDPGQGLRLIYYSQIVNDFQKGDIAEGYSVSREKKESFPLTVTSAQKNPTAFYLCASRGMGLADDEQYFGPGTRLTVT.

J is TRBJ1-1 and V is TRBV5-8; D is unclear. Germline V gives CDR1 SGHTS, CDR2 YDEGEE. V shed 4 bases and J shed 4 bases, with 14 bases lying between them. This CDR3 region has 14 residues. CDR3 region: CASSEAGSPTEAFF. The CDR3 DNA reads TGTGCCAGCAGCGAGGCGGGCAGCCCCACTGAAGCTTTCTTT.

This clone was recorded only once. V and J are TRBV6-6 and TRBJ2-7, with D uncertain. The CDR3 is made up of 13 amino acids. V gave up 4 bases and J gave up 3 bases, with 10 bases separating them. CDR1 and CDR2 from the germline V gene are MNHNY and SVGAGI (reference sequence). CDR3 nucleotides: TGTGCCAGCAGTTCCTACCATCTCTACGAGCAGTACTTC. It is translated as CASSSYHLYEQYF.

CDR3 region: CASSPAGGAGKTQYF. Here the CDR3 DNA reads TGTGCCAGCAGCCCCGCAGGGGGCGCGGGGAAGACCCAGTACTTC. V is TRBV7-6 and J is TRBJ2-5; 8 nucleotides line up with TRBD1. The CDR3 is made up of 15 amino acids. The germline CDR1 and CDR2 sequences are SGHVS and FNYEAQ. J was trimmed by 6 bases and V by 5 bases; bases with no gene match: 11.

This clone was seen once. The chain couples TRBV5-6 to TRBJ2-1, with 11 bases identical to TRBD2. This CDR3 has 15 amino acids. J lost 4 bases, V lost 4 bases, and 4 bases had no gene match. From germline, CDR1 is SGHDT and CDR2 YYEEEE. The CDR3 coding sequence is TGTGCCAGCAGCAAAGGGACTAGCGGTTACAATGAGCAGTTCTTC. Its protein product is CASSKGTSGYNEQFF.

The rearrangement joins TRBV3-1 (or the pseudogene TRBV3-2) to TRBJ1-5; TRBD1 might be the D (6 bases). Germline CDR1 reads LGHDT; CDR2 reads YNNKEL (reference sequence). The CDR3 is made up of 12 amino acids. Between the trimmed V and J ends, which lost 6 bases and 7 bases, there was a span of 10 bases. CDR3 nucleotide sequence: TGTGCCAGCAGGGTGGGGGCGCAGCCCCAGCATTTT. Amino acids: CASRVGAQPQHF.

The gene calls are TRBV27 and TRBJ1-6, with TRBD1 matching over 9 bases. This CDR3 region has 15 residues. Germline assignment: CDR1 MNHEY and CDR2 SMNVEV (reference sequence). V shed 5 bases, J shed 5 bases, and the junction held 4 bases outside the gene matches. Here the CDR3 DNA reads TGTGCCAGCAGTCGACAGGGGGGGCATAATTCACCCCTCCACTTT. It is translated as CASSRQGGHNSPLHF.

The chain has TRBV12-1 and TRBJ2-1; the table's D call, TRBD2, was not checked against the DNA. TRBV12-1 is given as a pseudogene. The CDR3 totals 15 residues. The CDR3 DNA sequence: TGTGCCAGCAGCTTTAGAAAGCGGGAAAACAATGAGCAGTTCTTC. Its protein product is CASSFRKRENNEQFF.

The CDR3 sequence is CASSLAVGLTSDTQYF. In DNA form, the CDR3 reads TGTGCCAGCAGCTTAGCTGTCGGACTAACCTCCGATACGCAGTATTTT. The chain combines TRBV11-2 with TRBJ2-3; TRBD2 is a possible D gene (6 bases). With 1 base removed from V and 6 bases from J, the gap between germline ends came to 17 bases. The CDR3 sequence is 16 residues long. Germline CDR1 SGHAT, CDR2 FQNNGV.

This clone was seen a few times. DNA of the CDR3: TGTGCCAGCAGTGACAGCGGGAGGCTTTACAATGAGCAGTTCTTC. Its translation: CASSDSGRLYNEQFF. The gene calls are TRBV27 and TRBJ2-1; 9 bases fit TRBD2. This CDR3 spans 15 amino acids. Germline V gene sequence: CDR1 MNHEY, CDR2 SMNVEV (reference sequence). V dropped 5 bases and J dropped 4; count of bases not matched to a gene: 6.

The V gene is TRBV10-2, the J gene TRBJ1-2; 9 positions match TRBD1. The V and J ends lost 5 bases and 7 bases, in that order; junction bases with no gene match: 5. Germline-derived CDR1 and CDR2 are WSHSY and SAAADI. The CDR3 consists of 13 residues. CDR3 amino acids: CASSLQGAGGYTF. The CDR3 DNA sequence: TGCGCCAGCAGTCTACAGGGGGCGGGTGGCTACACCTTC.

This sequence joins TRBV27 and TRBJ2-1, with D possibly TRBD1 on 6 matching bases. The germline V and J ends were trimmed by 5 bases and 10 bases, with 18 bases remaining between them. The CDR3 is 14 residues long. CDR1 MNHEY and CDR2 SMNVEV come from the germline V gene (reference sequence). CDR3 nucleotides: TGTGCCAGCAGTCGGCAGGGGAGAGGCTGGGAGCAGTTCTTC. Protein sequence: CASSRQGRGWEQFF.